This T cell receptor (beta chain) was observed in a study of T cell responses to AZD1222 COVID-19 vaccine. General observations from the study: All repertoire sampling was performed exclusively after the peak T cell response. Following two doses of AZD1222, Spike-specific TCR breadth and depth rose. Donors in the cohort were predominantly white British and more often female, and clonal diversity was possibly underestimated.

The CDR3 is 16 amino acids. The V gene's germline CDR1 is SGHTA and CDR2 FQGTGA. J was trimmed by 2 bases and V by 5 bases; bases with no gene match: 6. As regards this clone: Its cognate antigen is unknown.

Second-dose schedules of about 4 or about 12 weeks were combined. Measured with immunoSEQ multiplex PCR; TCRdb has only the in-frame clones, and not every one. The sample holds under 200,000 clones, about 90% seen once. The receptor was isolated from an adult who received the AZD1222 COVID-19 vaccine. This rearrangement joins TRBV7-3 to TRBJ2-5, with 12 nucleotides matching TRBD2. The material sequenced was peripheral blood, taken 28 days after the second AZD1222 dose. The CDR3 protein is CASSRGLAGLQETQYF. The CDR3 DNA reads as TGTGCCAGCAGCCGGGGACTAGCGGGCCTGCAAGAGACCCAGTACTTC.